These T cell receptor beta chains were read from a single sample in a study of Ad26.COV2.S vaccination and SARS-CoV-2 variants. Some clones are missing from TCRdb's copy, which holds only in-frame ones; the method was immunoSEQ multiplex PCR. The sample shows roughly 390,000 clones, 70% to 90% of them seen only once. This material consisted of peripheral blood, taken in a trial of Ad26.COV2.S vaccine versus placebo. The source is a person aged 18 to 59 who received the Ad26.COV2.S COVID-19 vaccine or a placebo. Both conserved end residues are part of each CDR3. The D gene is left open where the match is weak. The size entry is marked missing in some rows and otherwise reads once, few, many or a size class.

>TRBJ1-3|TRBV4-3|.|.
CASSQGAQGSGNTIYF
TGCGCCAGCAGCCAAGGGGCACAGGGATCTGGAAACACCATATATTTT
>TRBJ1-1|TRBV2|.|.
CASRYRATNTEAFF
TGTGCCAGCAGATACAGGGCGACAAACACTGAAGCTTTCTTT
>TRBJ1-6|TRBV5-1|.|few
CASSFRGNESPLHF
TGCGCCAGCAGCTTCAGGGGTAACGAATCACCCCTCCACTTT
>TRBJ2-4|TRBV5-1|TRBD1|once
CASSLQKQGRDERNIQYF
TGCGCCAGCAGCTTACAGAAACAGGGGCGCGACGAGAGGAACATTCAGTACTTC
>TRBJ2-2|TRBV7-9|.|.
CASSLSAASNTGELFF
TGTGCCAGCAGCTTATCGGCAGCCTCAAACACCGGGGAGCTGTTTTTT
>TRBJ1-2|TRBV11-1|.|.
CASSPKTASGYTF
TGTGCCAGCAGCCCTAAGACCGCTAGTGGCTACACCTTC
>TRBJ2-7|TRBV19|.|.
CASSMGTPNYEQYF
TGTGCCAGTAGTATGGGGACCCCCAACTACGAGCAGTACTTC
>TRBJ2-1|TRBV6-5|TRBD2|.
CASMVGLAGGSEQFF
TGTGCCAGCATGGTTGGACTAGCGGGGGGAAGTGAGCAGTTCTTC
>TRBJ2-1|TRBV4-3|.|once
CASSQDTAAYNEQFF
TGCGCCAGCAGCCAAGATACAGCAGCCTACAATGAGCAGTTCTTC
>TRBJ1-1|TRBV4-2|.|once
CASSQVIDGAEAFF
TGTGCCAGCAGCCAAGTCATTGACGGGGCTGAAGCTTTCTTT
>TRBJ2-1|TRBV18|TRBD2|.
CASSPRLAGESYNEQFF
TGTGCCAGCTCACCTAGACTAGCGGGGGAGTCCTACAATGAGCAGTTCTTC
>TRBJ1-4|TRBV11-2|TRBD1|.
CASSKNGDRAFEKLFF
TGTGCCAGCAGCAAAAACGGGGACAGGGCATTTGAAAAACTGTTTTTT
>TRBJ2-2|TRBV24-1|.|.
CATSDFPRGTGELFF
TGTGCCACCAGTGATTTTCCCCGGGGCACCGGGGAGCTGTTTTTT
>TRBJ2-7|TRBV6-1|TRBD2|.
CASREAGGRVKEQYF
TGTGCCAGCAGGGAAGCGGGGGGGCGAGTGAAAGAGCAGTACTTC
>TRBJ1-2|TRBV29-1|.|.
CSVVGGEGGYTF
TGCAGCGTTGTTGGGGGAGAGGGAGGCTACACCTTC
>TRBJ1-2|TRBV12-5|TRBD1|.
CASGLGDRGLGYTF
TGTGCTAGTGGTTTGGGAGACAGGGGGCTTGGCTACACCTTC
>TRBJ1-2|TRBV12-5|TRBD1|.
CASGLATGSYGYTF
TGTGCTAGTGGTTTGGCGACAGGGTCGTATGGCTACACCTTC
>TRBJ1-6|TRBV6-1|.|few
CASSEDAISQTADSPLHF
TGTGCCAGCAGTGAGGACGCCATCAGTCAGACCGCGGATTCACCCCTCCACTTT
>TRBJ1-1|TRBV6-5|.|.
CASSDSQLTEAFF
TGTGCCAGCAGCGACAGCCAGTTGACTGAAGCTTTCTTT
>TRBJ2-7|TRBV6-5|.|.
CASSYGREQYF
TGTGCCAGCAGTTACGGGCGGGAGCAGTACTTC
>TRBJ1-1|TRBV7-9|.|.
CASSVREKGAEAFF
TGTGCCAGCAGCGTACGGGAAAAGGGAGCTGAAGCTTTCTTT
>TRBJ2-5|TRBV7-8|.|.
CASSLDPVSGQETQYF
TGTGCCAGCAGCTTAGATCCTGTTTCAGGGCAAGAGACCCAGTACTTC
>TRBJ1-6|TRBV15|TRBD1|.
CATSRRQGYNSPLHF
TGTGCCACCAGCAGAAGACAGGGATATAATTCACCCCTCCACTTT
>TRBJ2-2|TRBV18|.|.
CASSPPAGPNTGELFF
TGTGCCAGCTCACCGCCCGCGGGGCCGAACACCGGGGAGCTGTTTTTT
>TRBJ1-1|TRBV18|.|.
CASSPLGTNTEAFF
TGTGCCAGCTCACCATTGGGTACGAACACTGAAGCTTTCTTT
>TRBJ2-1|TRBV3-1/TRBV3-2|.|.
CASSQEMGRAYYNEQFF
TGTGCCAGCAGCCAAGAAATGGGGCGGGCATACTACAATGAGCAGTTCTTC
>TRBJ1-4|TRBV5-6|TRBD1|.
CASSFRTGRGTNEKLFF
TGTGCCAGCAGCTTTCGGACAGGCCGAGGAACTAATGAAAAACTGTTTTTT
>TRBJ1-2|TRBV7-8|.|.
CASSLTAGAYGYTF
TGTGCCAGCAGCTTGACAGCAGGGGCATATGGCTACACCTTC
>TRBJ2-7|TRBV2|TRBD1|.
CASTGGYEQYF
TGTGCCAGCACAGGGGGCTACGAGCAGTACTTC
>TRBJ1-3|TRBV5-1|.|.
CASSSATSWAGTIYF
TGCGCCAGCAGCTCCGCTACGTCCTGGGCGGGCACCATATATTTT
>TRBJ2-7|TRBV28|.|.
CASSLHQGGSEQYF
TGTGCCAGCAGTTTACACCAGGGGGGAAGTGAGCAGTACTTC
>TRBJ1-1|TRBV7-8|.|once
CASSPRGRENTEAFF
TGTGCCAGCAGCCCGCGAGGTCGGGAGAACACTGAAGCTTTCTTT
>TRBJ1-1|TRBV7-9|.|.
CASSSSQGRGTEAFF
TGTGCCAGCAGCTCCTCACAGGGTCGGGGCACTGAAGCTTTCTTT
>TRBJ1-6|TRBV5-8|.|.
CASSPGVMFSLHF
TGTGCCAGCAGCCCGGGAGTTATGTTTAGCCTCCACTTT
>TRBJ2-3|TRBV5-1|TRBD2|.
CASSPTGGQNTQYF
TGCGCCAGCAGCCCTACGGGGGGGCAGAATACGCAGTATTTT
>TRBJ2-2|TRBV7-2|.|.
CASSLNTGELFF
TGTGCCAGCAGCCTGAACACCGGGGAGCTGTTTTTT
>TRBJ2-1|TRBV19|.|.
CASSMWQSFEQFF
TGTGCCAGTAGTATGTGGCAGTCCTTTGAGCAGTTCTTC
>TRBJ2-2|TRBV4-1|.|.
CASSQERLIYTGELFF
TGCGCCAGCAGCCAAGAACGACTGATATACACCGGGGAGCTGTTTTTT
>TRBJ2-4|TRBV6-4|.|.
CASSDTVGWSQYF
TGTGCCAGCAGTGACACGGTGGGGTGGTCTCAGTACTTC
>TRBJ1-2|TRBV6-6|.|.
CASRNSGDANYGYTF
TGTGCCAGCAGGAACTCCGGGGACGCTAACTATGGCTACACCTTC
>TRBJ2-7|TRBV5-4|TRBD1|.
CASSFRDRDNEQYF
TGTGCCAGCAGCTTCAGGGACAGGGACAACGAGCAGTACTTC
>TRBJ2-7|TRBV20-1|TRBD2|.
CSASPSGGESLGEQYF
TGCAGTGCTAGTCCTAGCGGGGGAGAATCCTTGGGCGAGCAGTACTTC
>TRBJ2-2|TRBV4-2|.|.
CASSQARKSSEGTGELFF
TGTGCCAGCAGCCAAGCCCGAAAGTCTAGCGAGGGCACCGGGGAGCTGTTTTTT
>TRBJ1-5|TRBV19|TRBD1|.
CASSTWTGSDQPQHF
TGTGCCAGTAGTACATGGACAGGGTCGGATCAGCCCCAGCATTTT
>TRBJ1-1|TRBV2|.|once
CASSPYGSDTEAFF
TGTGCCAGCAGCCCATATGGGTCGGACACTGAAGCTTTCTTT
>TRBJ1-6|TRBV4-1|.|.
CASSQAGRYNSPLHF
TGCGCCAGCAGCCAGGCGGGCCGGTATAATTCACCCCTCCACTTT
>TRBJ1-2|TRBV6-5|.|.
CASSYSNIDGYTF
TGTGCCAGCAGTTACTCCAACATCGATGGCTACACCTTC
>TRBJ1-5|TRBV10-3|.|.
CAISRDTGSGQPQHF
TGTGCCATCAGTCGGGACACGGGCTCGGGTCAGCCCCAGCATTTT
>TRBJ1-1|TRBV19|.|once
CASSRQDGYTEAFF
TGTGCCAGTAGCAGGCAGGACGGCTACACTGAAGCTTTCTTT
>TRBJ2-2|TRBV11-3|.|few
CASSLGPDKYLFF
TGTGCCAGCAGCTTAGGACCGGACAAATACCTGTTTTTT
>TRBJ1-5|TRBV7-8|.|.
CASSLGQFSNQPQHF
TGTGCCAGCAGCTTAGGACAATTTAGCAATCAGCCCCAGCATTTT
>TRBJ1-2|TRBV18|.|.
CASSPPRGTGQGYTF
TGTGCCAGCTCACCACCGCGCGGGACCGGACAAGGCTACACCTTC
>TRBJ1-2|TRBV9|.|few
CASSADTGPRGYTF
TGTGCCAGCAGCGCCGACACTGGCCCGAGAGGCTACACCTTC
>TRBJ2-2|TRBV9|.|.
CASSRRGTGELFF
TGTGCCAGCAGCCGGCGCGGGACCGGGGAGCTGTTTTTT
>TRBJ2-6|TRBV5-1|.|.
CASSLVLSGANVLTF
TGCGCCAGCAGCTTAGTCTTATCTGGGGCCAACGTCCTGACTTTC
>TRBJ2-7|TRBV7-9|TRBD2|.
CASSLALAGGHYEQYF
TGTGCCAGCAGCTTAGCTCTAGCGGGGGGGCACTACGAGCAGTACTTC
>TRBJ2-7|TRBV3-1/TRBV3-2|TRBD1|.
CASSQGTGDLVQYF
TGTGCCAGCAGCCAAGGGACAGGGGACTTGGTGCAGTACTTC
>TRBJ1-2|TRBV3-1/TRBV3-2|.|.
CASSQEGGIYGYTF
TGTGCCAGCAGCCAAGAGGGCGGAATCTATGGCTACACCTTC
>TRBJ1-2|TRBV21-1|.|once
CASSKRKGAVGYTF
TGTGCCAGCAGCAAAAGGAAGGGGGCGGTTGGCTACACCTTC
>TRBJ2-3|TRBV19|.|.
CASTITGSSSDTQYF
TGTGCCAGTACTATTACAGGGTCGAGTTCCGATACGCAGTATTTT